These T cell receptor beta chains were read from a single sample in a study of cytomegalovirus exposure and HLA in healthy donors. The method was immunoSEQ multiplex PCR; TCRdb's version includes in-frame clones alone and lacks a portion of them. This sample carries some 78,000 clones, 74% of them seen once, and the ten largest clones take approximately 9%. The specimen was PBMCs. Receptors were obtained from a man in his forties or fifties in good health and CMV-seropositive. Both conserved end residues are trimmed from each CDR3. The order of the fields is J gene, D gene, V gene, CDR3 protein. D genes are given only for firm matches.

>TRBJ1-5|NA|TRBV2
ASSGARRQPQH
>TRBJ2-7|TRBD2|TRBV28
ASSFPAGGSYEQY
>TRBJ2-1|NA|TRBV19
ASSPKGLPSNEQF
>TRBJ1-2|NA|TRBV30
AWREGLVYGYT
>TRBJ1-2|NA|TRBV5-6
ASLLSLEGLIYGYT
>TRBJ2-5|NA|TRBV10-3
AINGDREEETQY
>TRBJ2-2|TRBD1|TRBV5-4
ASSSDRVAGELF
>TRBJ2-3|NA|TRBV10-1
ASSESTGKGTDTQY
>TRBJ1-2|NA|TRBV27
ASSLSGQGYGYT
>TRBJ2-5|TRBD1|TRBV6-5
ASSPQDRGGETQY
>TRBJ2-5|NA|TRBV4-1
ASSQGIRAPHMQETQY
>TRBJ2-1|TRBD2|TRBV15
ATSRVAGSYNEQF
>TRBJ2-7|TRBD1|TRBV7-9
SSSPPGGQGSYEQY
>TRBJ2-3|NA|TRBV5-1
ASSSTSSERRY
>TRBJ2-1|TRBD1|TRBV30
AWSVMTGWNEQF
>TRBJ2-7|TRBD2|TRBV28
ASSPQAGVGQY
>TRBJ2-2|NA|TRBV6-4
ASSERAAGELF
>TRBJ2-2|TRBD1|TRBV9
ASSPAGTGAPTGELF
>TRBJ2-7|NA|TRBV7-2
ASSFRGTAYEQY
>TRBJ2-1|TRBD2|TRBV6-4
ASRVLAGDYNEQF
>TRBJ1-2|NA|TRBV9
ASSVGFGSRGYT
>TRBJ1-4|TRBD1|TRBV23-1
ASRGTGEISTNEKLF
>TRBJ1-2|NA|TRBV30
AWSVLRDYGYT
>TRBJ1-1|TRBD1|TRBV19
ASSTRDRGREGAEAF
>TRBJ2-5|NA|TRBV7-2
ASSLGGITQETQY
>TRBJ2-7|NA|TRBV2
ASSGDSRHPYEQY
>TRBJ1-6|NA|TRBV10-1
ADTERNSPLH
>TRBJ1-3|NA|TRBV4-1
ASSQDSSSGNTIY
>TRBJ1-4|TRBD1|TRBV5-8
ASRRQGTEEKLF
>TRBJ2-3|TRBD2|TRBV5-1
ASSIGLAGSTDTQY
>TRBJ2-5|NA|TRBV7-6
ASSLGPGQETQY
>TRBJ1-3|TRBD1|TRBV2
ASSIGTASGNTIY
>TRBJ1-1|NA|TRBV28
ASSSPGPSPPEAF
>TRBJ2-1|TRBD2|TRBV5-1
ASSPPGLAHYNEQF
>TRBJ1-1|NA|TRBV7-9
ASSLLAGTLNTEAF
>TRBJ2-2|NA|TRBV6-4
ASTPEEGPGELF
>TRBJ1-4|NA|TRBV10-3
ATAEPAVSSEKLF
>TRBJ1-1|NA|TRBV5-1
ASSYAQGLMGNTEAF
>TRBJ1-4|NA|TRBV6-1
ASSEQVSTATNEKLF
>TRBJ2-2|NA|TRBV7-2
ASSYAGNTGELF
>TRBJ2-3|NA|TRBV27
ASSLASAPREDTQY
>TRBJ1-2|TRBD1|TRBV9
ASSVQGAGDYGYT
>TRBJ2-2|TRBD1|TRBV7-2
ASSFDRGRTGELF
>TRBJ2-1|TRBD1|TRBV4-2
ASSQEDRGYNEQF
>TRBJ1-1|NA|TRBV6-1
ASSERRATEAF
>TRBJ2-5|NA|TRBV4-3
ASSQDFEVLY
>TRBJ2-1|TRBD2|TRBV7-8
ASSPGTSGGEQF
>TRBJ2-3|NA|TRBV7-2
ASTSGGGNTDTQY
>TRBJ2-3|NA|TRBV6-1
ASSEPGLSTDTQY
>TRBJ1-4|NA|TRBV18
ASFSFTNEKLF
>TRBJ2-1|NA|TRBV6-4
ASSPLEGDEQF
>TRBJ1-6|NA|TRBV4-1
ASSQGRASSYNSPLH
>TRBJ1-6|TRBD1|TRBV19
ASSQTGATSPLH
>TRBJ1-1|NA|TRBV29-1
SVTRSSQGTEAF
>TRBJ2-7|TRBD2|TRBV7-8
ASSPKQGTSGGYEQY
>TRBJ2-5|TRBD2|TRBV4-3
ASSPGGGTQY
>TRBJ2-2|NA|TRBV27
ASSFSPSYGGELF
>TRBJ1-2|NA|TRBV7-9
ASSFGDYGYT
>TRBJ2-1|TRBD1|TRBV2
ASTVRTGGLSEQF
>TRBJ1-1|NA|TRBV29-1
SVWANTEAF